The clone carrying this T cell receptor beta chain showed up just a few times. The sample originates from a study of blood T cell repertoires in COVID-19. TCRdb keeps only in-frame clones here, not all; method: immunoSEQ multiplex PCR. Here the sample spans over 200,000 clones, about 88% being singletons. Germline V gene lookup returns CDR1 SGHTA and CDR2 FQGNSA. CDR3 length equals 17 residues. Trimming removed 3 bases from V and 0 bases from J, with 15 bases in between. The gene calls are TRBV7-2 and TRBJ1-5, with a possible D match to TRBD1 (6 bases). The clonotype was recovered from a woman between 55 and 75 years old with acute or convalescent COVID-19. Sequencing was performed on peripheral blood. The chain's CDR3 is CASSLQGPIFSNQPQHF. The CDR3, as DNA: TGTGCCAGCAGCTTGCAGGGGCCGATTTTTAGCAATCAGCCCCAGCATTTT.